A single T cell receptor beta chain is shown here with its context. Its antigen is unknown. Recipients received nonmyeloablative bone marrow transplants from related graft donors, with transient mixed chimerism. CD4+CD25+CD127- Tregs, CD4+CD25- non-Tregs, CD4 and CD8 cells were sorted. The data originate from a study of Tregs in tolerant kidney transplant recipients. Study-level findings and limits: Tregs expanded with activated donor B cells seemed most donor-specific. Nucleotide sequences could not be compared across some patients' samples due to primer changes.

With 3 bases clipped from V and 2 bases from J, the junction kept 29 bases outside the gene matches. CDR3 length: 24 amino acids. CDR1 and CDR2 from the germline V gene are SGDLS and YYNGEE. Method: immunoSEQ multiplex PCR; TCRdb's copy keeps in-frame clones and lacks some. The sample carries roughly 50,000 clones, roughly 90% recorded once. Sample: CD8+ T cells from blood (PBMCs), taken 12 months after the transplant. The chain couples TRBV9 to TRBJ2-6; TRBD1 aligns across 7 bases. The receptor was isolated from a human patient who received a combined kidney and bone marrow transplant. Part of the T cell pool may stem from the graft donor. The CDR3: CASSADLGTDTSWAHLTGANVLTF. CDR3 in DNA: TGTGCCAGCAGCGCCGATTTAGGGACAGATACTTCTTGGGCGCATCTCACTGGGGCCAACGTCCTGACTTTC. Full variable domain (outside the CDR3, taken from reference TRBV9 and TRBJ2-6): DSGVTQTPKHLITATGQRVTLRCSPRSGDLSVYWYQQSLDQGLQFLIQYYNGEERAKGNILERFSAQQFPDLHSELNLSSLELGDSALYFCASSADLGTDTSWAHLTGANVLTFGAGSRLTVL.